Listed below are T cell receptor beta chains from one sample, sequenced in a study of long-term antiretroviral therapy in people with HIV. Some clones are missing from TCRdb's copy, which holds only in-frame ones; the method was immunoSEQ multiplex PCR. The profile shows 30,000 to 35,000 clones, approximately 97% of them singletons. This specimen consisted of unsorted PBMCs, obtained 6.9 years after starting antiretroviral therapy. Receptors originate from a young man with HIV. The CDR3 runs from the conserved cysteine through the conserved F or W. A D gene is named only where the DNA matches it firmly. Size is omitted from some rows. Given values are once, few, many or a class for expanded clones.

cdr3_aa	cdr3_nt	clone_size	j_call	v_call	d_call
CASSMQREDTDTQYF	TGTGCCAGCAGTATGCAGCGGGAGGACACAGATACGCAGTATTTT	medium-sized	TRBJ2-3	TRBV6-5	TRBD2
CASSQSEQGDQPQHF	TGCGCCAGCAGTCAATCGGAACAGGGTGATCAGCCCCAGCATTTT	-	TRBJ1-5	TRBV23-1	-
CAWRLAGGPSEQFF	TGTGCCTGGAGGCTAGCGGGAGGGCCCAGTGAGCAGTTCTTC	-	TRBJ2-1	TRBV30	TRBD2
CASSDRDRVNQPQHF	TGTGCCAGCAGTGACCGGGACAGGGTTAATCAGCCCCAGCATTTT	-	TRBJ1-5	TRBV6-1	TRBD1
CASSRGQGVNIQYF	TGTGCCAGCAGCCGAGGACAGGGAGTAAACATTCAGTACTTC	-	TRBJ2-4	TRBV6-5	TRBD1
CASSQQALAKNIQYF	TGCGCCAGCAGCCAACAGGCCCTAGCCAAAAACATTCAGTACTTC	once	TRBJ2-4	TRBV4-1	-
CASSPPGTKQETQYF	TGCGCCAGCAGCCCCCCCGGGACAAAGCAAGAGACCCAGTACTTC	-	TRBJ2-5	TRBV5-1	-
CASSLDFTGTGGFEKLFF	TGTGCCAGCAGCTTGGATTTTACCGGGACAGGGGGTTTTGAAAAACTGTTTTTT	once	TRBJ1-4	TRBV5-6	TRBD1
CSGAANTEAFF	TGCAGTGGGGCAGCGAACACTGAAGCTTTCTTT	-	TRBJ1-1	TRBV20-1	-
CASSLTQGYEQYF	TGCGCCAGCAGCTTGACCCAGGGTTACGAGCAGTACTTC	-	TRBJ2-7	TRBV5-1	-
CASSLRGGNTIYF	TGTGCCAGCAGCTTACGGGGGGGAAACACCATATATTTT	-	TRBJ1-3	TRBV7-3	-
CASLAPQATEAFF	TGTGCCAGCCTGGCCCCACAGGCCACTGAAGCTTTCTTT	once	TRBJ1-1	TRBV7-9	-
CASSNLRTPRGTEAFF	TGTGCCAGCAGCAATCTCAGAACCCCCCGGGGCACTGAAGCTTTCTTT	-	TRBJ1-1	TRBV7-9	-
CASSLPGSGRNEQFF	TGTGCCAGCAGCCTCCCGGGTAGCGGGAGGAATGAGCAGTTCTTC	-	TRBJ2-1	TRBV11-3	TRBD2
CASSPRVGYGYTF	TGTGCCAGCAGCCCACGAGTGGGTTATGGCTACACCTTC	-	TRBJ1-2	TRBV7-8	-
CATSSSYNEQFF	TGTGCCACCTCAAGCTCCTACAATGAGCAGTTCTTC	-	TRBJ2-1	TRBV15	-
CASSQDLSGSYEQYF	TGTGCCAGCAGCCAAGATCTTAGCGGGAGCTACGAGCAGTACTTC	-	TRBJ2-7	TRBV14	TRBD2
CAISASRDKEAFF	TGTGCCATCAGTGCCAGCCGGGACAAGGAAGCTTTCTTT	-	TRBJ1-1	TRBV10-3	-
CASSQGTGTNYNEQFF	TGCGCCAGCAGCCAAGGAACCGGGACAAACTACAATGAGCAGTTCTTC	-	TRBJ2-1	TRBV4-1	-
CSVEEDRRTLGDTQYF	TGCAGCGTTGAAGAGGACCGAAGGACGCTAGGGGATACGCAGTATTTT	-	TRBJ2-3	TRBV29-1	-
CSVGTVMNTEAFF	TGCAGCGTTGGAACAGTGATGAACACTGAAGCTTTCTTT	-	TRBJ1-1	TRBV29-1	-
CASSLNSGGFEAFF	TGTGCCAGCAGCTTAAACTCTGGGGGTTTTGAAGCTTTCTTT	-	TRBJ1-1	TRBV7-9	-
CASSQTGGEKLFF	TGTGCCAGCAGCCAAACAGGGGGTGAAAAACTGTTTTTT	-	TRBJ1-4	TRBV14	TRBD1
CASSQSTVSGGRLNEQFF	TGTGCCAGCAGCCAATCTACCGTCAGCGGGGGGCGGCTGAATGAGCAGTTCTTC	-	TRBJ2-1	TRBV4-2	TRBD2
CASSFGDIKNQPQHF	TGTGCCAGCAGCTTTGGGGACATAAAAAATCAGCCCCAGCATTTT	-	TRBJ1-5	TRBV5-8	-
CASSLRGGRTDTQYF	TGTGCCAGCAGTTTAAGGGGGGGCCGCACAGATACGCAGTATTTT	-	TRBJ2-3	TRBV27	-
CASSLVGLAGGSEQFF	TGTGCCAGCAGCTTAGTGGGGCTAGCGGGGGGCAGTGAGCAGTTCTTC	-	TRBJ2-1	TRBV7-8	TRBD2
CASSQQVRGGGGELFF	TGCGCCAGCAGCCAACAGGTCCGGGGTGGAGGCGGGGAGCTGTTTTTT	-	TRBJ2-2	TRBV4-3	-
CASSVGVKPPNTGELFF	TGTGCCAGCAGCGTAGGGGTAAAGCCCCCCAACACCGGGGAGCTGTTTTTT	-	TRBJ2-2	TRBV9	-
CSVRQGWYEQYF	TGCAGCGTTAGGCAGGGTTGGTACGAGCAGTACTTC	-	TRBJ2-7	TRBV29-1	-
CASSYSLGEQFF	TGTGCCAGCAGTTACTCCCTCGGTGAGCAGTTCTTC	-	TRBJ2-1	TRBV6-6	-
CASRLRVGRVASEQYF	TGTGCCAGCAGATTGAGGGTCGGGCGCGTAGCATCCGAGCAGTACTTC	-	TRBJ2-7	TRBV11-2	-
CASSVGTSNYEQYF	TGTGCCAGCAGCGTCGGGACTAGTAACTACGAGCAGTACTTC	-	TRBJ2-7	TRBV9	TRBD2
CASSGQSVHEQYF	TGTGCCAGCAGCGGACAGTCAGTCCACGAGCAGTACTTC	-	TRBJ2-7	TRBV2	-
CASSPLGATNEKLFF	TGTGCCAGCAGCCCCTTGGGAGCGACTAATGAAAAACTGTTTTTT	-	TRBJ1-4	TRBV5-5	-
CASSSTGTEEYGYTF	TGTGCCAGCAGCTCTACTGGGACAGAGGAGTATGGCTACACCTTC	-	TRBJ1-2	TRBV5-6	TRBD1
CASSFRTDLRQKETQYF	TGTGCCAGCAGCTTTAGGACAGACCTCAGACAAAAAGAGACCCAGTACTTC	-	TRBJ2-5	TRBV11-2	-
CASSRDLGHPSYNEQFF	TGTGCCAGTAGTAGGGATCTGGGACACCCCTCCTACAATGAGCAGTTCTTC	once	TRBJ2-1	TRBV19	-
CASSSGLSLRADSGNTIYF	TGTGCCAGCAGCTCCGGATTGAGCCTGAGGGCGGACTCTGGAAACACCATATATTTT	-	TRBJ1-3	TRBV7-9	-
CASSLGQQETQYF	TGTGCCAGCAGCTTGGGACAGCAAGAGACCCAGTACTTC	-	TRBJ2-5	TRBV5-4	-
CASSQPTLAGVEQYF	TGTGCCAGCAGCCAACCGACACTAGCGGGAGTCGAGCAGTACTTC	-	TRBJ2-7	TRBV4-2	TRBD2
CASSEAERGDQETQYF	TGTGCCAGCAGCGAGGCGGAGAGGGGGGATCAAGAGACCCAGTACTTC	-	TRBJ2-5	TRBV9	-
CASSWNQEETQYF	TGCGCCAGCAGTTGGAATCAGGAAGAGACCCAGTACTTC	-	TRBJ2-5	TRBV4-3	-
CASSYNQANTEAFF	TGTGCCAGCAGTTACAACCAGGCGAACACTGAAGCTTTCTTT	-	TRBJ1-1	TRBV6-6	-
CASSQEGTLRNTIYF	TGTGCCAGCAGCCAAGAAGGCACTCTCAGAAACACCATATATTTT	-	TRBJ1-3	TRBV4-2	-
CASSLDIAGNTEAFF	TGTGCCAGCAGCTTAGATATTGCAGGAAACACTGAAGCTTTCTTT	few	TRBJ1-1	TRBV5-5	-
CASSSPRGGGNEKLFF	TGTGCCAGCAGCTCACCCAGGGGCGGGGGTAATGAAAAACTGTTTTTT	-	TRBJ1-4	TRBV7-8	-
CASRGGEATYGYTF	TGTGCCAGCAGGGGGGGGGAGGCGACTTATGGCTACACCTTC	once	TRBJ1-2	TRBV6-5	-
CAISGPTPGDESEAFF	TGTGCCATCAGTGGGCCCACTCCGGGAGACGAGTCTGAAGCTTTCTTT	-	TRBJ1-1	TRBV10-3	-
CAWSQTSGVHNEQFF	TGTGCCTGGAGCCAGACTAGCGGCGTACACAATGAGCAGTTCTTC	-	TRBJ2-1	TRBV30	TRBD2